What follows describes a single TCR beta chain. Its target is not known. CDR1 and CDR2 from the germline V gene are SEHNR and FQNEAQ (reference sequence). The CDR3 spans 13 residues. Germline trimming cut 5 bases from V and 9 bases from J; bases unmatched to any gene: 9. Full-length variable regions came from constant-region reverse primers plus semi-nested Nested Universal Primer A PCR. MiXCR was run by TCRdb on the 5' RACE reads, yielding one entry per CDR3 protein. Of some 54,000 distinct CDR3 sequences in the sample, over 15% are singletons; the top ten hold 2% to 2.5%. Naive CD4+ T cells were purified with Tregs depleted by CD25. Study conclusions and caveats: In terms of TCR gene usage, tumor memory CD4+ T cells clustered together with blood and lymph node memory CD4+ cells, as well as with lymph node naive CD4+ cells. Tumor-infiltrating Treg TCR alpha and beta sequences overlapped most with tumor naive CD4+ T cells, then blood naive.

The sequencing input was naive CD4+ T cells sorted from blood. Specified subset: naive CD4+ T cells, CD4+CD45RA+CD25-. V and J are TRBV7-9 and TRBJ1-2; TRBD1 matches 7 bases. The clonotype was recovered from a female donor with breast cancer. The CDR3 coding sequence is TGTGCCAGCAGCCACGACAGGGTATATTGCTACACCTTC. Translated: CASSHDRVYCYTF.